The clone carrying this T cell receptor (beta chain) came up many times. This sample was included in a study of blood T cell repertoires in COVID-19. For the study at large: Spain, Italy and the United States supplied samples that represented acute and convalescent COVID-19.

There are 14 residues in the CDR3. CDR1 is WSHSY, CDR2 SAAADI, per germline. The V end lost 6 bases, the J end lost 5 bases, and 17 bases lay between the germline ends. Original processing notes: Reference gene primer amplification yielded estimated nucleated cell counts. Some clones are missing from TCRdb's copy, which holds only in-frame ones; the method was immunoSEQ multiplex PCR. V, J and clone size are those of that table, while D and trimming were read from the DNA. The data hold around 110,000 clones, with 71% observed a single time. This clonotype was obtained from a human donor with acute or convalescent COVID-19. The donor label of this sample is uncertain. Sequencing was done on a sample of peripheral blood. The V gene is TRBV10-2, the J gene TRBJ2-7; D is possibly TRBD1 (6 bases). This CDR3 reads CASRDSGRGNEQYF. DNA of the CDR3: TGCGCCAGCAGGGACAGCGGTAGGGGAAACGAGCAGTACTTC.